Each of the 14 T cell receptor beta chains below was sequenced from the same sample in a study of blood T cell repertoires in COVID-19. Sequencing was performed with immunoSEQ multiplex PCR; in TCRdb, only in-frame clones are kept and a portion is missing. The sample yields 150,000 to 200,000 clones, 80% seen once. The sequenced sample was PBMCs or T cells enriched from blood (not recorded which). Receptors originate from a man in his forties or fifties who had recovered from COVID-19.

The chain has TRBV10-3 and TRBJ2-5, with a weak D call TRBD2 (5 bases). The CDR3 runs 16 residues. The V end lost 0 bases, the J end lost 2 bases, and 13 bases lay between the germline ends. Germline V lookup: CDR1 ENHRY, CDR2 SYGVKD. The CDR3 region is CAISESKGVGQETQYF. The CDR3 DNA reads TGTGCCATCAGTGAGTCGAAGGGAGTTGGGCAAGAGACCCAGTACTTC.

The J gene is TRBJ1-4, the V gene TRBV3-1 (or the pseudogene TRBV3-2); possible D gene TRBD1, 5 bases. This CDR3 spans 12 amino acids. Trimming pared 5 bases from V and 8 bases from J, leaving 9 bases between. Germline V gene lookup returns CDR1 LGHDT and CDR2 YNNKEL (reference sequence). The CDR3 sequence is CASSNQGEKLFF. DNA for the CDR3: TGTGCCAGCAGCAATCAGGGAGAAAAACTGTTTTTT.

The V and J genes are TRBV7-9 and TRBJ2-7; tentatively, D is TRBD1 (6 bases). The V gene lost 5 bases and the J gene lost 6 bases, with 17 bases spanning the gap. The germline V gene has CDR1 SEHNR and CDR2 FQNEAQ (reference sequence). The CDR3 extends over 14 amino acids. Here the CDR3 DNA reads TGTGCCAGCAGCCAGGGGATTGGGGAAGCCGAGCAGTACGTC. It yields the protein CASSQGIGEAEQYV.

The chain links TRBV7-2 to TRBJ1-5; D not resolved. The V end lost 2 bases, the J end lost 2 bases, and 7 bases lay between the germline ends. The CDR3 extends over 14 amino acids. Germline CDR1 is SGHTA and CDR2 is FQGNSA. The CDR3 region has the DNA TGTGCCAGCAGCTTATTAGAGGGCAATCAGCCCCAGCATTTT. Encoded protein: CASSLLEGNQPQHF.

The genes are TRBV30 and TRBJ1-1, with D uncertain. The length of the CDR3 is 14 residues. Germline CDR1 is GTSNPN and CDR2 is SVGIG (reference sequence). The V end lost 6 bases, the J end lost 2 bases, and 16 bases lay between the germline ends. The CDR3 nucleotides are TGTGCCTGTCAAACCGGAGGATCCAACACTGAAGCTTTCTTT. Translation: CACQTGGSNTEAFF. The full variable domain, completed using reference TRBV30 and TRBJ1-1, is SQTIHQWPATLVQPVGSPLSLECTVEGTSNPNLYWYRQAAGRGLQLLFYSVGIGQISSEVPQNLSASRPQDRQFILSSKKLLLSDSGFYLCACQTGGSNTEAFFGQGTRLTVV.

The CDR3 loop is CASSLQGARTEAFF. The CDR3, as DNA: TGTGCCAGCAGTTTACAGGGGGCGCGGACTGAAGCTTTCTTT. The rearrangement joins TRBV27 to TRBJ1-1, with TRBD1 matching 8 bases. Unmatched junction bases numbered 4, after V lost 2 bases and J lost 5 bases. The CDR3 contains 14 residues. From germline, CDR1 is MNHEY and CDR2 SMNVEV (reference sequence).

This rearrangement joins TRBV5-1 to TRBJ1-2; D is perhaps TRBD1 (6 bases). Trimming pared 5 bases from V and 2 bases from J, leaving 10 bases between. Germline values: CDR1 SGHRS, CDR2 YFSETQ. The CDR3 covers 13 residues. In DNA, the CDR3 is TGCGCCAGCAGGGTGGACAGCAACTATGGCTACACCTTC. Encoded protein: CASRVDSNYGYTF.

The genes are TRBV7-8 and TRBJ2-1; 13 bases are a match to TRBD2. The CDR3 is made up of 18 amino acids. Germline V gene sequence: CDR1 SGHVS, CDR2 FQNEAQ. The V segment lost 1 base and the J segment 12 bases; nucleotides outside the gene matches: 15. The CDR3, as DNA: TGTGCCAGCAGCTTAGTGCGGACTAGCGGGGGAAGGGGGAGAGGGCAGTTCTTC. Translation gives CASSLVRTSGGRGRGQFF.

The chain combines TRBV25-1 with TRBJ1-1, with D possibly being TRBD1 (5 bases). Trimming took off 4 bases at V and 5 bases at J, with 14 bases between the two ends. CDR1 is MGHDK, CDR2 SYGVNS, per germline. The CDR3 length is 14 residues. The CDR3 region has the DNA TGTGCCAGCAGTGTAAGGGGATCATCGACTGAAGCTTTCTTT. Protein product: CASSVRGSSTEAFF.

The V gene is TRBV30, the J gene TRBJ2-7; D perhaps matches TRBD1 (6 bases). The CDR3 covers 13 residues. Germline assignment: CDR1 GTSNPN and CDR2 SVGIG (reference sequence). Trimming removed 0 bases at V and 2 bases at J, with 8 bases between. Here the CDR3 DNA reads TGTGCCTGGAGTGTAACAGGGCCCTACGAGCAGTACTTC. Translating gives CAWSVTGPYEQYF. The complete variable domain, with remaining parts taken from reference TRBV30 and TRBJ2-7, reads SQTIHQWPATLVQPVGSPLSLECTVEGTSNPNLYWYRQAAGRGLQLLFYSVGIGQISSEVPQNLSASRPQDRQFILSSKKLLLSDSGFYLCAWSVTGPYEQYFGPGTRLTVT.

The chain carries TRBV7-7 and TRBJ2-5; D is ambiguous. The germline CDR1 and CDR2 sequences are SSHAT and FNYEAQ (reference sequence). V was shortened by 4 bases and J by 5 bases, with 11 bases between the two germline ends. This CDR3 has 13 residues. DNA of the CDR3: TGTGCCAGCAGCTCTCAGACTCAGGAGACCCAGTACTTC. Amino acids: CASSSQTQETQYF.

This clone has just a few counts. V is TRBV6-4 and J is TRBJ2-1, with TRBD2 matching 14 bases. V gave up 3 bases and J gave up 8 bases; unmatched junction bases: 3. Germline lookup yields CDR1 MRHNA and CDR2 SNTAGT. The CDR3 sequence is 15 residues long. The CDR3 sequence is CASSETSGGADEQFF. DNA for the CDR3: TGTGCCAGCAGTGAGACTAGCGGGGGGGCCGATGAGCAGTTCTTC.

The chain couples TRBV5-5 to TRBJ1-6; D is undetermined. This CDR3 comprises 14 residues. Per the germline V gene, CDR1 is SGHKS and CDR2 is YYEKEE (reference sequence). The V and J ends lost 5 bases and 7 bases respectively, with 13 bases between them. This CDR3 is CASSLRMENSPLHF. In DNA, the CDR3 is TGTGCCAGCAGTCTGAGGATGGAGAATTCACCCCTCCACTTT.

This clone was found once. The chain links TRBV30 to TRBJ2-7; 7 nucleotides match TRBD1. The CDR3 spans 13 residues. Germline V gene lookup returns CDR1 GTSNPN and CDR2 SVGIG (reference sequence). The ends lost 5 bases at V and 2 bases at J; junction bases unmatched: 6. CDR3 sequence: CAWSPGQPYEQYF. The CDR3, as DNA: TGTGCCTGGTCCCCGGGACAGCCCTACGAGCAGTACTTC.